Presented here are 25 T cell receptor beta chains from one specimen sequenced in a study of cytotoxic CD8 clonotypes in ibrutinib-treated CLL. The data were produced by immunoSEQ multiplex PCR, yet TCRdb's version contains in-frame clones alone and is incomplete. The table has 130,000 to 150,000 clones, approximately 80% seen once. The starting material was PBMCs, obtained after 12 months of ibrutinib treatment. All receptors derive from a human donor with chronic lymphocytic leukemia.

V usage is TRBV9 and J usage is TRBJ2-1; D not resolved. Germline V lookup: CDR1 SGDLS, CDR2 YYNGEE. Trimming took off 3 bases at V and 7 bases at J, with 11 bases between the two ends. CDR3 length: 13 amino acids. The CDR3 sequence: CASSASPANEQFF. Written as DNA, the CDR3 is TGTGCCAGCAGCGCCTCTCCCGCAAATGAGCAGTTCTTC.

This chain's CDR3 is CASSLTDYEQYF. The CDR3 DNA is TGTGCCAGCAGCCTGACAGACTACGAGCAGTACTTC. The genes are TRBV5-6 and TRBJ2-7; D possibly corresponds to TRBD1 (5 bases). Trimming shortened V by 4 bases and J by 3 bases, and 8 bases separated the two germline ends. CDR1 is SGHDT and CDR2 is YYEEEE in the germline V gene. CDR3 length: 12 residues. The full variable domain, its missing parts supplied by reference TRBV5-6 and TRBJ2-7, is DAGVTQSPTHLIKTRGQQVTLRCSPKSGHDTVSWYQQALGQGPQFIFQYYEEEERQRGNFPDRFSGHQFPNYSSELNVNALLLGDSALYLCASSLTDYEQYFGPGTRLTVT.

V gene TRBV7-9 combines with J gene TRBJ1-2; the D gene is possibly TRBD1 (6 bases). CDR1 and CDR2 from the germline V gene are SEHNR and FQNEAQ (reference sequence). The CDR3 contains 13 residues. The ends were cut back, 0 bases at V and 4 bases at J, with 6 bases in the middle. CDR3 DNA: TGTGCCAGCAGCTTAGCAGGGGGCTATGGCTACACCTTC. This translates into CASSLAGGYGYTF.

The chain links TRBV5-1 to TRBJ2-7; unclear D gene. CDR3 length equals 14 residues. V lost 0 bases, J lost 2 bases, and 9 bases lay in between. Germline CDR1 SGHRS, CDR2 YFSETQ. The chain's CDR3 is CASSLATLAYEQYF. The CDR3 nucleotides are TGCGCCAGCAGCTTGGCGACTCTTGCCTACGAGCAGTACTTC.

The chain combines TRBV18 with TRBJ1-4; 12 bases are shared with TRBD1. The V gene end was trimmed by 0 bases and the J gene end by 5 bases; junction bases not matched to a gene: 1. The CDR3 contains 16 residues. The germline V gene encodes CDR1 KGHSH and CDR2 LQKENI. CDR3: CASSPPGQGANEKLFF. The CDR3 nucleotides read TGTGCCAGCTCACCACCGGGACAGGGGGCGAATGAAAAACTGTTTTTT.

The J gene is TRBJ1-2, the V gene TRBV4-2; a weak D match, TRBD1 (6 bases). V shed 2 bases and J shed 0 bases, with 13 bases lying between them. This CDR3 comprises 16 residues. Germline lookup yields CDR1 LGHNA and CDR2 YNFKEQ. The CDR3 region has the DNA TGTGCCAGCAGCCAACTCAGCGGACAGACTAACTATGGCTACACCTTC. Its translation: CASSQLSGQTNYGYTF.

Only a few counts were recorded for this clone. The rearrangement joins TRBV25-1 to TRBJ1-5; 10 nucleotides match TRBD1. CDR1 is MGHDK and CDR2 is SYGVNS in the germline V gene. With V trimmed by 10 bases and J by 1 base, 4 bases remained unmatched. There are 14 residues in the CDR3. The CDR3 DNA follows: TGTGCCACCGGGGACAGGGGAAGCAATCAGCCCCAGCATTTT. It is translated as CATGDRGSNQPQHF.

CDR3 coding DNA: TGCGCCAGCAGCCAAGGGGGTTCTAGCGGGAGTATATACGAGCAGTACTTC. Protein: CASSQGGSSGSIYEQYF. V and J are TRBV4-3 and TRBJ2-7, with 10 bases fitting TRBD2. CDR3 length equals 17 residues. V gave up 1 base and J gave up 4 bases; unmatched junction bases: 10. Germline CDR1 reads LGHNA; CDR2 reads YSLEER.

V and J are TRBV7-2 and TRBJ1-5; D is perhaps TRBD1 (5 bases). V lost 4 bases, J lost 2 bases, and 12 bases lay in between. This CDR3 spans 15 amino acids. Germline values: CDR1 SGHTA, CDR2 FQGNSA. The CDR3 sequence: CASSSQGGGNQPQHF. As DNA, the CDR3 is TGTGCCAGCAGCTCCCAGGGAGGGGGCAATCAGCCCCAGCATTTT.

This chain links TRBV10-2 with TRBJ1-3; D remains ambiguous. V lost 6 bases and J lost 4, with 7 bases in between. Germline loops: CDR1 WSHSY, CDR2 SAAADI. The CDR3 runs to 12 residues. CDR3 loop: CASRTEGNTIYF. Written as DNA, the CDR3 is TGCGCCAGCAGGACGGAGGGAAACACCATATATTTT.

V and J are TRBV27 and TRBJ2-7; TRBD1 aligns across 10 bases. V gave up 9 bases and J gave up 4 bases; unmatched junction bases: 6. In germline, CDR1 is MNHEY, CDR2 SMNVEV (reference sequence). There are 13 residues in the CDR3. This chain's CDR3 is CASTVGQGYEQYF. The DNA for the CDR3 is TGTGCCAGTACCGTGGGACAGGGGTACGAGCAGTACTTC.

This chain connects TRBV27 to TRBJ2-1; TRBD2 is a possible D gene (6 bases). In germline, CDR1 is MNHEY, CDR2 SMNVEV (reference sequence). With 7 bases removed from V and 0 bases from J, the gap between germline ends came to 16 bases. The CDR3 is made up of 16 amino acids. As DNA, the CDR3 is TGTGCCAGCACCGGAAGCGGGTATAGCTCCTACAATGAGCAGTTCTTC. It specifies CASTGSGYSSYNEQFF.

The V call is TRBV29-1, the J call TRBJ2-1, with D tentatively TRBD2 (5 bases). The V gene lost 3 bases and the J gene lost 6 bases, with 18 bases spanning the gap. This CDR3 spans 15 amino acids. Germline CDR1 and CDR2: SQVTM and ANQGSEA. The CDR3 loop reads CSVEASNLGSNEQFF. The CDR3 DNA sequence: TGCAGCGTTGAGGCCAGCAATCTGGGGAGCAATGAGCAGTTCTTC.

This sequence joins TRBV15 and TRBJ1-3, with 8 positions matching TRBD1. The CDR3 is 19 residues long. J lost 6 bases, V lost 0 bases, and 16 bases had no gene match. Germline V lookup: CDR1 LNHNV, CDR2 YYDKDF (reference sequence). The DNA of the CDR3 is TGTGCCACCAGCAGAGATGGTCAGGGGGCCTGGGGCAGAGAAAACACCATATATTTT. Translated: CATSRDGQGAWGRENTIYF.

The chain carries TRBV18 and TRBJ2-7, with 13 positions matching TRBD2. The junction had 4 bases not matched to a gene; V was cut back by 3 bases and J by 5 bases. CDR3 length: 15 residues. The germline V gene has CDR1 KGHSH and CDR2 LQKENI. DNA of the CDR3: TGTGCCAGCTCACCTAAAACTAGCGGGAGGGACGAGCAGTACTTC. This codes for CASSPKTSGRDEQYF.

The chain couples TRBV25-1 to TRBJ2-2, with no clear D. Germline-derived CDR1 and CDR2 are MGHDK and SYGVNS. This CDR3 has 14 residues. V was shortened by 6 bases and J by 1 base, with 9 bases between the two germline ends. The CDR3 coding sequence is TGTGCCAGCAGCGCTCTAGGGAACACCGGGGAGCTGTTTTTT. This encodes CASSALGNTGELFF.

The chain links TRBV7-8 to TRBJ1-1; D remains unclear. Per the germline V gene, CDR1 is SGHVS and CDR2 is FQNEAQ. This CDR3 has 19 amino acids. Between the trimmed V and J ends, which lost 3 bases and 5 bases, there was a span of 28 bases. The CDR3 nucleotides read TGTGCCAGCAGCTTTGGTGGGCTGGAGGGATTGCCCGGTGGAACTGAAGCTTTCTTT. It translates to CASSFGGLEGLPGGTEAFF.

This chain links TRBV7-8 with TRBJ2-2, with TRBD1 matching 7 bases. Germline V CDR1 and CDR2: SGHVS, FQNEAQ. This CDR3 is 15 amino acids long. V gave up 7 bases and J gave up 2 bases; unmatched junction bases: 7. The CDR3 DNA is TGTGCCAGCACCAAGGACAGGCGTAACACCGGGGAGCTGTTTTTT. Amino acid sequence: CASTKDRRNTGELFF.

This clone was seen once. The V call is TRBV7-9, the J call TRBJ2-3; D is perhaps TRBD1 or TRBD2 (6 bases each). Trimming removed 5 bases at V and 4 bases at J, with 13 bases between. The CDR3 runs to 14 residues. Germline-derived CDR1 and CDR2 are SEHNR and FQNEAQ (reference sequence). CDR3 bases: TGTGCCAGCAGCACAACGGGGGCCGCAGATACGCAGTATTTT. Protein sequence: CASSTTGAADTQYF. Looking up the rest from reference TRBV7-9 and TRBJ2-3 gives the full variable domain: DTGVSQNPRHKITKRGQNVTFRCDPISEHNRLYWYRQTLGQGPEFLTYFQNEAQLEKSRLLSDRFSAERPKGSFSTLEIQRTEQGDSAMYLCASSTTGAADTQYFGPGTRLTVL.

The chain combines TRBV9 with TRBJ2-2; 8 bases agree with TRBD1. In germline, CDR1 is SGDLS, CDR2 YYNGEE. V lost 3 bases, J lost 2 bases, and 6 bases stayed unmatched. This CDR3 has 16 residues. CDR3 sequence (DNA): TGTGCCAGCAGCGCCCAAGGGACAGGAAACACCGGGGAGCTGTTTTTT. Encoded protein: CASSAQGTGNTGELFF. Together with reference TRBV9 and TRBJ2-2, the CDR3 gives the full variable domain: DSGVTQTPKHLITATGQRVTLRCSPRSGDLSVYWYQQSLDQGLQFLIQYYNGEERAKGNILERFSAQQFPDLHSELNLSSLELGDSALYFCASSAQGTGNTGELFFGEGSRLTVL.

The chain couples TRBV7-9 to TRBJ2-3, with 10 bases identical to TRBD2. This CDR3 contains 16 residues. The germline V gene encodes CDR1 SEHNR and CDR2 FQNEAQ (reference sequence). V shed 7 bases and J 5 bases; nucleotides not matched to a gene: 12. CDR3 loop: CASIPYLAGEEDTQYF. For the CDR3, the DNA is TGTGCCAGCATACCCTATCTAGCGGGAGAAGAAGATACGCAGTATTTT.

This clone appeared once. The chain uses TRBV6-6 and TRBJ2-3, with no clear D. The V and J ends lost 7 bases and 1 base respectively, with 9 bases between them. The CDR3 is 13 residues long. Germline-derived CDR1 and CDR2 are MNHNY and SVGAGI (reference sequence). The CDR3, as DNA: TGTGCCAGCATCCCACCCGGCACAGATACGCAGTATTTT. The encoded protein is CASIPPGTDTQYF.

The J gene is TRBJ2-7, the V gene TRBV19, with TRBD2 as a possible D gene (5 bases). V lost 5 bases to trimming and J lost 5 bases, with 13 bases between them. Germline V gives CDR1 LNHDA, CDR2 SQIVND (reference sequence). The CDR3 sequence is 13 residues long. CDR3 amino acids: CASSATSGNEQYF. The CDR3 nucleotides are TGTGCCAGTAGTGCAACCTCGGGAAACGAGCAGTACTTC.

The chain recombines TRBV9 with TRBJ2-2; D might be TRBD2 (5 bases). In germline, CDR1 is SGDLS, CDR2 YYNGEE. Trimming took 4 bases from V and 7 from J, leaving 11 bases between them. The CDR3 totals 13 residues. This chain's CDR3 is CASSTTGIGELFF. For the CDR3, the DNA is TGTGCCAGCAGCACAACGGGAATCGGGGAGCTGTTTTTT.

V is TRBV7-8 and J is TRBJ1-5, with 8 bases identical to TRBD1. The CDR3 sequence is 18 residues long. Trimming cost V 5 bases and J 7 bases; bases outside gene matches: 19. Germline V gives CDR1 SGHVS, CDR2 FQNEAQ. This CDR3 is CASSLLRTGTGRPQPQHF. Written as DNA, the CDR3 is TGTGCCAGCAGCCTACTACGAACCGGGACAGGTCGGCCCCAGCCCCAGCATTTT.